A selection of T cell receptor beta chains follows, all from one sample in a study of T cell responses to AZD1222 COVID-19 vaccine. This table comes from immunoSEQ multiplex PCR, and its TCRdb copy is limited to in-frame clones, with some not included. This table holds some 180,000 clones, about nine tenths found once. This specimen was peripheral blood, taken 28 days after the second AZD1222 dose. These receptors all come from an adult who received the AZD1222 COVID-19 vaccine. CDR3s include the opening cysteine and the closing phenylalanine or tryptophan. The order of the fields is J gene, V gene, clone size, D gene, CDR3 DNA, CDR3 protein. D genes are given only for firm matches. Clone size, where shown, is once, few, many, or a class for clones that have expanded.

TRBJ2-1 TRBV5-1 NA NA TGCGCCAGCAGCCTCTCGAGGGAGTGGGCACTCAATGAGCAGTTCTTC CASSLSREWALNEQFF
TRBJ1-1 TRBV18 NA NA TGTGCCAGCTCACCAGGCGCAGGGCAAGGGGGAACTGAAGCTTTCTTT CASSPGAGQGGTEAFF
TRBJ1-4 TRBV6-5 NA NA TGTGCCAGCAGTTACGGATGGGGACGTCCCAATGAAAAACTGTTTTTT CASSYGWGRPNEKLFF
TRBJ2-2 TRBV28 once NA TGTGCCAGCAGTTCGCCAGCGAACACCGGGGAGCTGTTTTTT CASSSPANTGELFF
TRBJ1-1 TRBV21-1 NA NA TGTGCCAGCAGCAAAATAGGACAACCGAACACTGAAGCTTTCTTT CASSKIGQPNTEAFF
TRBJ2-5 TRBV29-1 few NA TGCAGCGTTGCACCGGGACACAGCCAAGAGACCCAGTACTTC CSVAPGHSQETQYF
TRBJ2-3 TRBV4-3 NA TRBD2 TGCGCCAGCAGCCAAGAAGCTAGCGGGAATTTCGGAGATACGCAGTATTTT CASSQEASGNFGDTQYF
TRBJ2-7 TRBV2 NA TRBD2 TGTGCCAGCAGGGTTACTAGCGGGGGGGGAGATTACGAGCAGTACTTC CASRVTSGGGDYEQYF
TRBJ2-7 TRBV6-1 NA TRBD1 TGTGCCAGCAGTGTTCGAGACAGGGGACCTTCCTACGAGCAGTACTTC CASSVRDRGPSYEQYF
TRBJ2-7 TRBV7-8 few TRBD2 TGTGCCAGCACCCTAACGACTAGCGGGGTGGCCGGTGAGCAGTACTTC CASTLTTSGVAGEQYF
TRBJ1-1 TRBV5-8 NA NA TGTGCCAGCAGCTTGCAGGGTGACACTGAAGCTTTCTTT CASSLQGDTEAFF
TRBJ1-6 TRBV12-3/TRBV12-4 NA NA TGTGCCAGCAGTTTAACAGGGTACTCACCCCTCCACTTT CASSLTGYSPLHF
TRBJ1-6 TRBV6-5 NA NA TGTGCCAGCACCAACGGACAGCTTGCTGCTTCACCCCTCCACTTT CASTNGQLAASPLHF
TRBJ2-7 TRBV2 NA NA TGTGCCAGCATGGTGACAGTAGTGGTCTCCTACGAGCAGTACTTC CASMVTVVVSYEQYF
TRBJ1-2 TRBV30 NA NA TGTGCCTGGAGGGGGACTCTTGGGGGTGGTGGCTACACCTTC CAWRGTLGGGGYTF
TRBJ2-5 TRBV11-2 NA TRBD1 TGTGCCAGCAGCTCGCACAGGGGACGCTGGACCCAGTACTTC CASSSHRGRWTQYF
TRBJ1-6 TRBV3-1/TRBV3-2 NA TRBD1 TGTGCCAGCAGCCTGGGACAGGGAGATTCACCCCTCCACTTT CASSLGQGDSPLHF
TRBJ1-5 TRBV7-9 NA NA TGTGCCAGCAGCTTTGGGGAGTCCAATCAGCCCCAGCATTTT CASSFGESNQPQHF
TRBJ1-6 TRBV2 NA NA TGTGCCAGCAGTTACGCCGGGGGGGGGAATAATTCACCCCTCCACTTT CASSYAGGGNNSPLHF
TRBJ2-3 TRBV7-4 NA NA TGTGCCAGCAGCTTTAGTCAGGGTGGGGGCACAGATACGCAGTATTTT CASSFSQGGGTDTQYF
TRBJ2-1 TRBV5-4 NA TRBD1 TGTGCCAGCAGTCGAGCGACAGGGCCGCCCTACAATGAGCAGTTCTTC CASSRATGPPYNEQFF
TRBJ2-1 TRBV9 NA NA TGTGCCAGCAGCACCGAAGGCAGCGGATATCCCTACAATGAGCAGTTCTTC CASSTEGSGYPYNEQFF
TRBJ2-5 TRBV10-3 NA NA TGTGCCATCAGCGCCGGGGGTGAGACCCAGTACTTC CAISAGGETQYF
TRBJ1-5 TRBV13 NA NA TGTGCCAGCCCCTTCCCCCGGTCCAACAATCAGCCCCAGCATTTT CASPFPRSNNQPQHF
TRBJ2-1 TRBV5-1 NA NA TGCGCCAGCAGCTGGTCTGGGACTGCCGACGCGGAGCAGTTCTTC CASSWSGTADAEQFF
TRBJ1-1 TRBV29-1 NA TRBD1 TGCAGCGGTGGGACAGAGGGTGAAGCTTTCTTT CSGGTEGEAFF
TRBJ2-3 TRBV28 NA NA TGTGCCAGCAGTTTCCTGAACCCAGATACGCAGTATTTT CASSFLNPDTQYF
TRBJ1-6 TRBV2 NA NA TGTGCCAGCAGTGAATTGCCGGACTATAATTCACCCCTCCACTTT CASSELPDYNSPLHF
TRBJ1-5 TRBV11-2 NA NA TGTGCCAGCAGCCCCACAGGGAACAATCAGCCCCAGCATTTT CASSPTGNNQPQHF
TRBJ1-2 TRBV6-5 NA TRBD1 TGTGCCAGCAGTTACTCGGACAGGGTAAACTATGGCTACACCTTC CASSYSDRVNYGYTF
TRBJ1-2 TRBV27 NA NA TGTGCCAGCAGTTTCGCAGGGAAGGCAAACTATGGCTACACCTTC CASSFAGKANYGYTF
TRBJ2-5 TRBV5-6 NA TRBD1 TGTGCCAGCAGATCTTACAGGGGCTACCAAGAGACCCAGTACTTC CASRSYRGYQETQYF
TRBJ2-7 TRBV5-4 NA NA TGTGCCAGCAGCTTGGGAGTGGGGGCGCCGGGCGAGCAGTACTTC CASSLGVGAPGEQYF
TRBJ1-1 TRBV7-9 once NA TGTGCCAGCAGCCTCGAGCAGGGTAATTCTGATGAAGCTTTCTTT CASSLEQGNSDEAFF
TRBJ2-7 TRBV7-9 NA NA TGTGCCAGCAGCTTAGCTGGGTCCTACGAGCAGTACTTC CASSLAGSYEQYF
TRBJ2-2 TRBV30 NA NA TGTGCCTGGGGCTTAGGTTCCAGGGACACCGGGGAGCTGTTTTTT CAWGLGSRDTGELFF
TRBJ2-5 TRBV18 NA TRBD1 TGTGCCAGCTCACCGTTACAGGGGGAGACCCAGTACTTC CASSPLQGETQYF
TRBJ1-2 TRBV4-1 NA TRBD1 TGCGCCAGCAGCCACCTGACAGGGAGCAACTATGGCTACACCTTC CASSHLTGSNYGYTF
TRBJ1-5 TRBV19 NA NA TGTGCCAGTAGTATTGGGGCCGGGGGGACGGCCCAGCATTTT CASSIGAGGTAQHF
TRBJ2-5 TRBV7-3 NA TRBD2 TGTGCCAGCATCCAGGCGGGGGAAGAGACCCAGTACTTC CASIQAGEETQYF
TRBJ1-3 TRBV7-2 NA NA TGTGCCAGCAGCTCGAGCTTCGGAAACACCATATATTTT CASSSSFGNTIYF
TRBJ1-1 TRBV7-6 NA TRBD1 TGTGCCAGCAGCTTAGCACCGGGACAGGGAGGCACTGAAGCTTTCTTT CASSLAPGQGGTEAFF
TRBJ1-1 TRBV2 NA NA TGTGCCAGCAGTGAAACAGGGGAAGCTTTCTTT CASSETGEAFF
TRBJ2-3 TRBV2 NA NA TGTGCCAGGGCTCAAACAGATACGCAGTATTTT CARAQTDTQYF
TRBJ2-1 TRBV7-2 NA TRBD2 TGTGCCAGCAGCCTATCCGGGACTAGCGGGGGGGCTGAGCAGTTCTTC CASSLSGTSGGAEQFF
TRBJ1-1 TRBV10-1 NA NA TGCGCCAGCAGTGAGCGAAGGACAAGTATGAACACTGAAGCTTTCTTT CASSERRTSMNTEAFF
TRBJ1-6 TRBV30 NA TRBD1 TGTGCCTGGAGTACCGGGACAGGGAGTTCACCCCTCCACTTT CAWSTGTGSSPLHF
TRBJ1-1 TRBV19 NA TRBD1 TGTGCCAGTACCCCCTTAGGACAGGGGCTGAACACTGAAGCTTTCTTT CASTPLGQGLNTEAFF
TRBJ2-3 TRBV7-9 NA TRBD2 TGTGCCAGCAGCCTCTCCCGGGGGGCAGATACGCAGTATTTT CASSLSRGADTQYF
TRBJ1-4 TRBV28 NA TRBD1 TGTGCCAGCAGTTTGAAACACAGGGGTGGGGAAAAACTGTTTTTT CASSLKHRGGEKLFF
TRBJ2-5 TRBV7-3 NA TRBD2 TGTGCCAGCAGCTTAACGTGGGCGGGGGAAGAGACCCAGTACTTC CASSLTWAGEETQYF
TRBJ1-2 TRBV7-9 NA NA TGTGCCAGCAGCTTAGGACGGGATGGCTACACCTTC CASSLGRDGYTF
TRBJ1-6 TRBV4-3 NA NA TGCGCCAGCAGCCAAGATACGGACAGCCTGTCCCTCCACTTT CASSQDTDSLSLHF
TRBJ2-4 TRBV27 NA TRBD2 TGTGCCAGCAGTTTATCGCCCTTAGCGGGGGTTCAGTACTTC CASSLSPLAGVQYF
TRBJ1-5 TRBV9 NA TRBD1 TGTGCCAGCGGTGGGCCACAGGGGAGCGATCAGCCCCAGCATTTT CASGGPQGSDQPQHF